This TCR beta chain was captured by sequencing in a study of T-cell reconstitution after alpha-beta-depleted transplantation in children. In this sample, this clonotype turned up many times. The CDR3 is made up of 16 amino acids. V lost 3 bases and J lost 0, with 14 bases in between. Germline V gives CDR1 SEHNR, CDR2 FQNEAQ (reference sequence). TCRbeta library construction was performed incorporating unique molecular identifiers. Each CDR3 protein is one row after TCRdb ran MiXCR on the PCR reads. The data show around 500,000 distinct CDR3 sequences, approximately 22% seen once. Material: PBMCs, mostly from graft donor cells, obtained 360 days after TCRalphabeta/CD19-depleted stem cell transplant. The TCR comes from a boy under two years old who had a stem cell transplant for acute myeloid leukemia, so the T cells may come from the graft donor. The rearrangement links TRBV7-9 to TRBJ2-5; D is possibly TRBD1 (6 bases). The CDR3 DNA follows: TGTGCCAGCAGCTTTGTTACAGGGATGTACCAAGAGACCCAGTACTTC. Translated, it gives CASSFVTGMYQETQYF.